The present T cell receptor beta chain was sequenced within a study of CD8 T cells in ankylosing spondylitis. The study's findings and limits: Reactive arthritis synovial fluid and blood were previously reported to contain some motif variants. Reports say disease-linked clones showed up significantly more in matched ankylosing spondylitis synovial fluid.

Each TCR beta library was made by quantitative 5'-RACE that incorporated molecular barcodes. TCRdb analysed the 5' RACE reads with MiXCR anew, one entry per CDR3 protein. The repertoire holds 200,000 to 250,000 distinct CDR3 sequences, approximately 8% seen once, with around 4.8% in the top ten. The table lists this clonotype with many counts. Its specificity is unknown. The receptor comes from a female donor with ankylosing spondylitis or in good health (not recorded which). The sample consisted of blood, either unsorted or a sorted T cell fraction (not recorded which).

In DNA, the CDR3 is TGTGCCAGCAGCCAAGAAGCCCCAGCGGTCAATGAGCAGTTCTTC. Its translation is CASSQEAPAVNEQFF. The chain combines TRBV3-1 with TRBJ2-1, with a weak D call TRBD2 (5 bases). Trimming removed 0 bases at V and 6 bases at J, with 12 bases between. The CDR3 totals 15 residues. Looked up from germline, CDR1 is LGHDT and CDR2 is YNNKEL (reference sequence).